This T cell receptor (beta chain) was identified during a study of blood T cell repertoires in COVID-19. Looking at the study overall: Some COVID-19 samples were acute and others convalescent; all came from the United States, Italy and Spain. T cells, B-cell-depleted T cells, or PBMCs supplied cDNA or gDNA.

As processed by the authors: It was from reference gene primer amplification that nucleated cell counts were estimated. Data came from immunoSEQ multiplex PCR; TCRdb stores just in-frame clones and leaves some out. V, J and clone size are those of that table, while D and trimming were read from the DNA. The sample contains about 210,000 clones, approximately 90% of which appear only once. CDR3 length: 16 amino acids. The V end was cut by 4 bases, the J end by 3 bases, with 16 bases between. Germline CDR1 and CDR2: MGHRA and YSYEKL. The source of this sequence is a woman aged 40 to 50 with acute or convalescent COVID-19. Specimen: peripheral blood. The chain joins TRBV4-1 to TRBJ1-3; D call uncertain. As DNA, the CDR3 is TGCGCCAGCAGCCCTACCCCGGGGAGGAGTGGAAACACCATATATTTT. This gives the protein CASSPTPGRSGNTIYF.